Below, 22 T cell receptor beta chains from the same sample are listed, as sequenced in a study of long-term antiretroviral therapy in people with HIV. With survey level as its setting, the immunoSEQ assay was v3.0. The table came from immunoSEQ multiplex PCR; TCRdb's copy has only in-frame clones and leaves some out. The sample has around 14,000 clones, more than 60% seen once; the top ten hold about 21%. Sequencing was performed on unsorted PBMCs, taken 1.3 years before starting antiretroviral therapy. Receptor source: a man between 40 and 49 years old with HIV.

The gene calls are TRBV9 and TRBJ1-2; no reliable D call. The CDR3 length is 15 residues. CDR1 SGDLS and CDR2 YYNGEE come from the germline V gene. V lost 2 bases and J 5 bases, leaving 16 bases between the germline ends. CDR3 loop: CASSVLMDLQYGYTF. The CDR3 DNA reads as TGTGCCAGCAGCGTCCTAATGGACCTACAGTATGGCTACACCTTC. The variable domain in full, with the rest retrieved from reference TRBV9 and TRBJ1-2, is DSGVTQTPKHLITATGQRVTLRCSPRSGDLSVYWYQQSLDQGLQFLIQYYNGEERAKGNILERFSAQQFPDLHSELNLSSLELGDSALYFCASSVLMDLQYGYTFGSGTRLTVV.

The rearrangement links TRBV6-1 to TRBJ1-1; D is undetermined. V gave up 4 bases and J gave up 0 bases, with 6 bases separating them. This CDR3 is 13 amino acids long. Germline CDR1 is MNHNS and CDR2 is SASEGT. The CDR3 sequence: CASSVDMNTEAFF. CDR3 DNA sequence: TGTGCCAGCAGTGTCGATATGAACACTGAAGCTTTCTTT.

The CDR3 nucleotides are TGTGCCAGCCGGGGACCGGGCACTTATCAGCCCCAGCATTTT. Translating gives CASRGPGTYQPQHF. The chain is built from TRBV19 and TRBJ1-5; possible D gene TRBD1, 5 bases. This CDR3 is 14 amino acids long. Germline assignment: CDR1 LNHDA and CDR2 SQIVND (reference sequence). V was clipped by 9 bases and J by 5 bases, with 17 bases between them.

This chain links TRBV27 with TRBJ2-7; D may be TRBD1 or TRBD2 (6 bases each). Trimming cost V 3 bases and J 4 bases, with 16 bases left between them. The CDR3 consists of 15 residues. The germline V gene has CDR1 MNHEY and CDR2 SMNVEV (reference sequence). This CDR3 is CASSFGGKGVYEQYF. DNA of the CDR3: TGTGCCAGCAGTTTTGGGGGGAAGGGGGTGTACGAGCAGTACTTC.

J is TRBJ2-7 and V is TRBV7-3, with 9 nucleotides matching TRBD1. V trimming: 5 bases; J trimming: 3 bases; junction bases outside the gene matches: 11. Germline V CDR1 and CDR2: SGHTA, FQGTGA. The CDR3 sequence is 16 residues long. The CDR3 DNA reads TGTGCCAGCAGCCCACCAACCCGGGACAGGGACTACGAGCAGTACTTC. This codes for CASSPPTRDRDYEQYF.

This clone came up once. The chain is built from TRBV7-2 and TRBJ1-2; D remains ambiguous. Looked up from germline, CDR1 is SGHTA and CDR2 is FQGNSA. The V end was cut by 2 bases, the J end by 2 bases, with 6 bases between. The CDR3 extends over 13 amino acids. CDR3 loop: CASSLTKNYGYTF. CDR3 DNA: TGTGCCAGCAGCTTAACAAAAAACTATGGCTACACCTTC.

The rearrangement joins TRBV27 to TRBJ2-1, with TRBD2 as a possible D gene (5 bases). The length of the CDR3 is 17 residues. Germline loops: CDR1 MNHEY, CDR2 SMNVEV (reference sequence). Trimming shortened V by 0 bases and J by 3 bases, and 15 bases separated the two germline ends. CDR3 residues: CASSLSPGGLFYNEQFF. For the CDR3, the DNA is TGTGCCAGCAGTTTATCGCCGGGCGGGCTCTTCTACAATGAGCAGTTCTTC.

The J gene is TRBJ1-6, the V gene TRBV29-1, with D tentatively TRBD1 (5 bases). Germline V lookup: CDR1 SQVTM, CDR2 ANQGSEA. There are 13 residues in the CDR3. The CDR3 DNA reads as TGCAGTGTTCGGGACGGCGAAAATTCACCCCTCCACTTT. It specifies CSVRDGENSPLHF.

The genes are TRBV5-5 and TRBJ2-7, with unresolved D. With 0 bases removed from V and 7 bases from J, the gap between germline ends came to 8 bases. There are 12 residues in the CDR3. CDR1 SGHKS and CDR2 YYEKEE come from the germline V gene (reference sequence). CDR3 DNA: TGTGCCAGCAGCTTGGCCGTGGGGGAGCAGTACTTC. This sequence encodes CASSLAVGEQYF. The complete variable domain, with remaining parts taken from reference TRBV5-5 and TRBJ2-7, reads DAGVTQSPTHLIKTRGQQVTLRCSPISGHKSVSWYQQVLGQGPQFIFQYYEKEERGRGNFPDRFSARQFPNYSSELNVNALLLGDSALYLCASSLAVGEQYFGPGTRLTVT.

This clone ranks as medium-sized (0.01 to 0.1%). This chain connects TRBV5-1 to TRBJ2-6; D might be TRBD2 (6 bases). Germline CDR1 and CDR2: SGHRS and YFSETQ. This CDR3 comprises 15 residues. Trimming removed 4 bases from V and 3 bases from J, with 11 bases in between. CDR3 amino acids: CASSMGGNGANVLTF. CDR3 in DNA: TGCGCCAGCAGCATGGGGGGTAATGGGGCCAACGTCCTGACTTTC. Full variable domain (outside the CDR3, taken from reference TRBV5-1 and TRBJ2-6): KAGVTQTPRYLIKTRGQQVTLSCSPISGHRSVSWYQQTPGQGLQFLFEYFSETQRNKGNFPGRFSGRQFSNSRSEMNVSTLELGDSALYLCASSMGGNGANVLTFGAGSRLTVL.

The J gene is TRBJ1-2, the V gene TRBV5-8; D gene ambiguous. The germline V and J ends were trimmed by 1 base and 2 bases, with 0 bases remaining between them. CDR1 SGHTS and CDR2 YDEGEE come from the germline V gene. This CDR3 contains 11 residues. The CDR3 is CASSLNYGYTF. The CDR3 nucleotides are TGTGCCAGCAGCTTGAACTATGGCTACACCTTC. Variable domain in full (rest from reference TRBV5-8 and TRBJ1-2): EAGVTQSPTHLIKTRGQQATLRCSPISGHTSVYWYQQALGLGLQFLLWYDEGEERNRGNFPPRFSGRQFPNYSSELNVNALELEDSALYLCASSLNYGYTFGSGTRLTVV.

The genes are TRBV6-5 and TRBJ1-2; 9 bases are shared with TRBD1. The CDR3 loop spans 14 amino acids. V shed 2 bases, J shed 4 bases, and the junction held 2 bases outside the gene matches. CDR1 and CDR2 from the germline V gene are MNHEY and SVGAGI. CDR3 sequence: CASSYKGQGYGYTF. The CDR3 DNA reads TGTGCCAGCAGTTACAAGGGACAGGGCTATGGCTACACCTTC.

This chain links TRBV12-5 with TRBJ1-1, with D tentatively TRBD1 (6 bases). Germline-derived CDR1 and CDR2 are LGHNT and FRNRAP. V gave up 5 bases and J gave up 0 bases, with 10 bases separating them. This CDR3 region has 14 residues. As DNA, the CDR3 is TGTGCTAGTGGTCCAGGGGCCATGAACACTGAAGCTTTCTTT. Its translation: CASGPGAMNTEAFF.

This clone was seen a few times. The V gene is TRBV29-1, the J gene TRBJ1-1; D is unresolved. CDR1 and CDR2 (germline): SQVTM, ANQGSEA. This CDR3 is 13 amino acids long. V dropped 2 bases and J dropped 3 bases, with 10 bases sitting between them. CDR3 in DNA: TGCAGCGTTGAACGACACCTCGACACTGAAGCTTTCTTT. The encoded protein is CSVERHLDTEAFF.

The rearrangement joins TRBV7-8 to TRBJ1-2, with D possibly matching TRBD1 (5 bases). With 5 bases removed from V and 4 bases from J, the gap between germline ends came to 14 bases. This CDR3 is built from 14 residues. CDR1 is SGHVS, CDR2 FQNEAQ, per germline. CDR3 DNA: TGTGCCAGCAGCCCCCAGGGCTCGTTCTATGGCTACACCTTC. Amino acid sequence: CASSPQGSFYGYTF.

The J gene is TRBJ2-3, the V gene TRBV7-2; D might be TRBD2 (6 bases). Trimming stripped 5 bases from V and 0 bases from J, with 15 bases between. Germline V lookup: CDR1 SGHTA, CDR2 FQGNSA. This CDR3 is 16 amino acids long. The CDR3, as DNA: TGTGCCAGCAGCCCATCTAGGGGACTGAGCACAGATACGCAGTATTTT. It translates to CASSPSRGLSTDTQYF.

V and J are TRBV11-3 and TRBJ1-1, with D perhaps TRBD1 (5 bases). The CDR3 is 13 residues long. Trimming took off 3 bases at V and 2 bases at J, with 7 bases between the two ends. CDR1 is SGHNT and CDR2 is YENEEA in the germline V gene. Here the CDR3 DNA reads TGTGCCAGCAGCTTGGGGGTCAACACTGAAGCTTTCTTT. This sequence encodes CASSLGVNTEAFF.

This clone was observed a single time. The chain is built from TRBV6-1 and TRBJ2-7, with 9 bases that match TRBD1. Germline CDR1 is MNHNS and CDR2 is SASEGT. With V trimmed by 1 base and J by 4 bases, 5 bases remained unmatched. This CDR3 has 15 residues. CDR3 loop: CASSEVGQGLYEQYF. The CDR3 DNA follows: TGTGCCAGCAGTGAAGTAGGACAGGGGTTATACGAGCAGTACTTC.

V usage is TRBV14 and J usage is TRBJ1-2; D call uncertain. The germline CDR1 and CDR2 sequences are SGHDN and FVKESK. The length of the CDR3 is 15 residues. The germline V and J ends were trimmed by 1 base and 7 bases, with 16 bases remaining between them. The CDR3: CASSQGTLGTAGYTF. The CDR3, as DNA: TGTGCCAGCAGCCAAGGGACCCTCGGAACGGCTGGCTACACCTTC.

This chain's CDR3 is CATSRRTGGLDEKLFF. In nucleotides, the CDR3 is TGTGCCACCAGCAGGAGGACAGGGGGATTGGATGAAAAACTGTTTTTT. The chain uses TRBV15 and TRBJ1-4; 10 positions match TRBD1. The ends lost 3 bases at V and 6 bases at J; junction bases unmatched: 7. This CDR3 is built from 16 residues. Per germline, CDR1 LNHNV and CDR2 YYDKDF (reference sequence).

The genes are TRBV11-3 and TRBJ2-2; D gene uncertain. V dropped 6 bases and J dropped 8 bases, with 7 bases sitting between them. This CDR3 spans 11 amino acids. Germline lookup yields CDR1 SGHNT and CDR2 YENEEA. The CDR3 sequence is CASSSAGELFF. The CDR3 DNA sequence: TGTGCCAGCAGTTCAGCTGGGGAGCTGTTTTTT.

This clone was counted once. J is TRBJ1-4 and V is TRBV6-1; D is uncertain. CDR3 length: 14 residues. V was cut by 2 bases and J by 3 bases, with 7 bases left in between. Germline V lookup: CDR1 MNHNS, CDR2 SASEGT. For the CDR3, the DNA is TGTGCCAGCAGTGAAAGGGCGGCTAATGAAAAACTGTTTTTT. Translating it yields CASSERAANEKLFF.